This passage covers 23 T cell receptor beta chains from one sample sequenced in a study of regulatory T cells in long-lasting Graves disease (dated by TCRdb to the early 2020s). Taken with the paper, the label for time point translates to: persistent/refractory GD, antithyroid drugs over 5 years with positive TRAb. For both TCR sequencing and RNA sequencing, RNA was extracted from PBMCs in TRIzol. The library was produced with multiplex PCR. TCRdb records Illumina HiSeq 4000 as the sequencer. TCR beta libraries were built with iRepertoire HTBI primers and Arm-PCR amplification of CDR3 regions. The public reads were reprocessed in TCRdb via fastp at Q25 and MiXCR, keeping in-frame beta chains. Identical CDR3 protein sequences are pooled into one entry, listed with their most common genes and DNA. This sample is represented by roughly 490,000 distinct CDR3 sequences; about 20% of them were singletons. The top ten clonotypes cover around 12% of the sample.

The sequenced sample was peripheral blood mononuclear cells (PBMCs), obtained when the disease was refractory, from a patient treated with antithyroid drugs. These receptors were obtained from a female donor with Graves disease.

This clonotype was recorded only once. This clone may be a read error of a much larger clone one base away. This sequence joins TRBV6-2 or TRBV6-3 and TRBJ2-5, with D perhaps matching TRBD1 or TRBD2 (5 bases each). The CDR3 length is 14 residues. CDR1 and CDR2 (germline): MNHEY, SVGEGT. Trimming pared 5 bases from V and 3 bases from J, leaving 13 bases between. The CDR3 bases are TGTGCCAGCAGTCCCCAAAGAGGGGAAGAGACCCAGTACTTC. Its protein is CASSPQRGEETQYF.

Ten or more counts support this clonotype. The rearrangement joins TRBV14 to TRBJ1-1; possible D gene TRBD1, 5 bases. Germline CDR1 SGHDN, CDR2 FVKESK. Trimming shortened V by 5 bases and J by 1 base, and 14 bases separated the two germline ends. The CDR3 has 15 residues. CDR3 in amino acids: CASSWVGGTNTEAFF. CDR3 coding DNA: TGTGCCAGCAGCTGGGTGGGGGGGACGAACACTGAAGCTTTCTTT.

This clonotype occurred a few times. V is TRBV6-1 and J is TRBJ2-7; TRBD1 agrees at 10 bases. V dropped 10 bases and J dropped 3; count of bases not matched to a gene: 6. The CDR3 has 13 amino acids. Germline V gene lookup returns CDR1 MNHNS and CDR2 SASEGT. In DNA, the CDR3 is TGTGCCATCCGGGACAGGGGAATCTACGAGCAGTACTTC. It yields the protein CAIRDRGIYEQYF.

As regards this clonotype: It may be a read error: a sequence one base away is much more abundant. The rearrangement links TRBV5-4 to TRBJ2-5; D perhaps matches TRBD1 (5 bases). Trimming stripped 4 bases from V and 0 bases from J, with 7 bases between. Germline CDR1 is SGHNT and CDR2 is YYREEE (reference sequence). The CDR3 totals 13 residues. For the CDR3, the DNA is TGTGCCAGCAGCCCGGACAACCAAGAGACCCAGTACTTC. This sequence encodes CASSPDNQETQYF.

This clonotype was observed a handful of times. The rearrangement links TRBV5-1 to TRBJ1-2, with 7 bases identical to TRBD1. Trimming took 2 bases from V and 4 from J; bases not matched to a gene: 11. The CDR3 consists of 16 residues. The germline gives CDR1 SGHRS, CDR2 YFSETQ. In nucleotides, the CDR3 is TGCGCCAGCAGCTTTTCCCCGGGACAGAAATCCTATGGCTACACCTTC. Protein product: CASSFSPGQKSYGYTF.

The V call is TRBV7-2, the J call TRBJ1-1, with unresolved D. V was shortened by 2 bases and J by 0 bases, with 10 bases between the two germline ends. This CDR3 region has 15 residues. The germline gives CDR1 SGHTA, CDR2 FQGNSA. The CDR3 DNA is TGTGCCAGCAGCTTAAACCTGGGTGTGAACACTGAAGCTTTCTTT. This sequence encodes CASSLNLGVNTEAFF.

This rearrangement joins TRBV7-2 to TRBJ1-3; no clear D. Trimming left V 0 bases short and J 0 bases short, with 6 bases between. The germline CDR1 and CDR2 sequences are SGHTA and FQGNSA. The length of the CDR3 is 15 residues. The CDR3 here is CASSLAFGSGNTIYF. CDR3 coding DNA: TGTGCCAGCAGCTTAGCTTTCGGCTCTGGAAACACCATATATTTT.

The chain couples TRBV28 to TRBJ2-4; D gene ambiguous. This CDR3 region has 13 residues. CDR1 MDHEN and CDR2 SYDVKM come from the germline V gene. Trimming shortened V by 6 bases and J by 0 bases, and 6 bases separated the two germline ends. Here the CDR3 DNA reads TGTGCCAGCAGCAGAAAAGCCAAAAACATTCAGTACTTC. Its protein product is CASSRKAKNIQYF.

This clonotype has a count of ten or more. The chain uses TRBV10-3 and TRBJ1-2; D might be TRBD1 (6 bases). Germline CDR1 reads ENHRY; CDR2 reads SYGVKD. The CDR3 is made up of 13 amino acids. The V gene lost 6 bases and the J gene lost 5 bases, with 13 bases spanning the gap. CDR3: CAISPDRTYGYTF. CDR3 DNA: TGTGCCATCAGCCCGGACAGAACTTATGGCTACACCTTC.

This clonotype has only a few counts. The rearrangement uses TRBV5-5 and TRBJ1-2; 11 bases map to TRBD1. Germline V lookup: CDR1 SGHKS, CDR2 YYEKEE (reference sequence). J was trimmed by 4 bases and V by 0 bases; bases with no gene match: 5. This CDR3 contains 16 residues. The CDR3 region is CASSLALGTGGYGYTF. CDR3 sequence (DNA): TGTGCCAGCAGCTTGGCTCTCGGGACAGGGGGCTATGGCTACACCTTC. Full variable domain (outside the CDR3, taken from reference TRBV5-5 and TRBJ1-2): DAGVTQSPTHLIKTRGQQVTLRCSPISGHKSVSWYQQVLGQGPQFIFQYYEKEERGRGNFPDRFSARQFPNYSSELNVNALLLGDSALYLCASSLALGTGGYGYTFGSGTRLTVV.

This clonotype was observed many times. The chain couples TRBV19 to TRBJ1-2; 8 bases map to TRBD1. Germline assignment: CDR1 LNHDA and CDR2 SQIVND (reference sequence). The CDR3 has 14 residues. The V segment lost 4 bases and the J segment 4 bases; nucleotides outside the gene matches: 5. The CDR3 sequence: CASSTQGARYGYTF. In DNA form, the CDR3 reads TGTGCCAGTAGTACTCAGGGGGCGCGCTATGGCTACACCTTC.

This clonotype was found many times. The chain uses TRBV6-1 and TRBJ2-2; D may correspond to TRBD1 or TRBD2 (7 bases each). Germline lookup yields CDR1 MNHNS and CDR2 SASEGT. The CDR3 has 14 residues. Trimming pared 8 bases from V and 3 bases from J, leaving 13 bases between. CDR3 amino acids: CASVPGGDTGELFF. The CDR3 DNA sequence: TGTGCCAGCGTGCCAGGGGGGGACACCGGGGAGCTGTTTTTT.

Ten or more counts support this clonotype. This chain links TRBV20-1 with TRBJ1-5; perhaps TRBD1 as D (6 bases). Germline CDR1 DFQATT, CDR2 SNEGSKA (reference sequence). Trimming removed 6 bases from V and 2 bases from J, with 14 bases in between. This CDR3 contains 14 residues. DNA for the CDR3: TGCAGTGCCGTCAGGGGTTCGGGCAATCAGCCCCAGCATTTT. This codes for CSAVRGSGNQPQHF.

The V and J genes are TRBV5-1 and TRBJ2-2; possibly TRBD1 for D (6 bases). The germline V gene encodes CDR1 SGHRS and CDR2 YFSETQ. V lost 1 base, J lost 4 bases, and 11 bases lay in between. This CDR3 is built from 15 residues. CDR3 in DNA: TGCGCCAGCAGCTTGTCGACAGGACGCACCGGGGAGCTGTTTTTT. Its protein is CASSLSTGRTGELFF.

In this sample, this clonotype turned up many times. DNA for the CDR3: TGTGCCAGCAGTTTATTACCCGACAGGGGACCTTCCTACGAGCAGTACTTC. Protein sequence: CASSLLPDRGPSYEQYF. The V and J genes are TRBV28 and TRBJ2-7, with 8 nucleotides matching TRBD1. Germline lookup yields CDR1 MDHEN and CDR2 SYDVKM. CDR3 length equals 17 residues. The J segment lost 1 base and the V segment lost 1 base, leaving 9 bases of the junction unmatched.

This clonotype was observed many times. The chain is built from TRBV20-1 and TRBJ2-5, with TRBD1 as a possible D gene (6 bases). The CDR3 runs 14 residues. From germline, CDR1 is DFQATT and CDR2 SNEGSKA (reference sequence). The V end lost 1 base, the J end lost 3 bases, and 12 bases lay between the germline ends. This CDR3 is CSARGRGQEETQYF. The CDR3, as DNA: TGCAGTGCTAGAGGTCGGGGACAAGAAGAGACCCAGTACTTC.

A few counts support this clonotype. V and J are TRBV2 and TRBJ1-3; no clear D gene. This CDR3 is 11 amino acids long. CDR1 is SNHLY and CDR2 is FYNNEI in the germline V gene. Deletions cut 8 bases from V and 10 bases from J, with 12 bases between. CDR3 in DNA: TGTGCCAGCTCTAAGGAAGTAACCATATATTTT. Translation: CASSKEVTIYF.

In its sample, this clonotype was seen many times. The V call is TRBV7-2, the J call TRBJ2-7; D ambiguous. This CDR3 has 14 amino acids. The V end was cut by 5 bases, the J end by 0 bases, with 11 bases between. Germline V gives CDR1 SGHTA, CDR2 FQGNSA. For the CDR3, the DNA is TGTGCCAGCAGCCTAAGGGCCAGCTCCTACGAGCAGTACTTC. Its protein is CASSLRASSYEQYF.

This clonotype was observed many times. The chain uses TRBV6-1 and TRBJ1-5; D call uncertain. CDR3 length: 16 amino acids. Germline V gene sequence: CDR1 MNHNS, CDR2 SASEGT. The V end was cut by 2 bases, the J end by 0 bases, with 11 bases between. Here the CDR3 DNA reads TGTGCCAGCAGTGAACAAAGTTTTTTTAGCAATCAGCCCCAGCATTTT. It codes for CASSEQSFFSNQPQHF.

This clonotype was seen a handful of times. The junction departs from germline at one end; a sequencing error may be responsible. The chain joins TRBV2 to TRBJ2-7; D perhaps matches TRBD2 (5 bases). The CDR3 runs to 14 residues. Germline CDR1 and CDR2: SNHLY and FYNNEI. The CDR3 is CASRTIRGGYEQCF. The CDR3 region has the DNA TGTGCCAGCAGGACTATTCGGGGTGGGTACGAGCAGTGCTTC.

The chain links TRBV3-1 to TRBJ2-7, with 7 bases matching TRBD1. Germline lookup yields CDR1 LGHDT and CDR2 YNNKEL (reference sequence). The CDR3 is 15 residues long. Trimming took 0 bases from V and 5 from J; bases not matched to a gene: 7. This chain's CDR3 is CASSQDATGSHEQYF. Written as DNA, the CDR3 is TGTGCCAGCAGCCAAGACGCGACAGGGTCCCACGAGCAGTACTTC.

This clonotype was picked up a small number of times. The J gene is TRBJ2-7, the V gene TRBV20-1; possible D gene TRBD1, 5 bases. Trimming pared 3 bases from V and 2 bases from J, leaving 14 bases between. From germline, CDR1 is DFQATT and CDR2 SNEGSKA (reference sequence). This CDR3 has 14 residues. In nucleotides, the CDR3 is TGCAGTGCTAGGTCCCCGGACAAAACCTACGAGCAGTACTTC. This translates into CSARSPDKTYEQYF.

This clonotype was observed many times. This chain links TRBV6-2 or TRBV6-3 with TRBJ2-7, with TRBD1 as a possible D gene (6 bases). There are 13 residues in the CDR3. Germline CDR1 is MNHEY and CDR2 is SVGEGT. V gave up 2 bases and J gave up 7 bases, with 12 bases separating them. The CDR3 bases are TGTGCCAGCAGTTACGGACAGAGGGGAGAGCAGTACTTC. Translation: CASSYGQRGEQYF.